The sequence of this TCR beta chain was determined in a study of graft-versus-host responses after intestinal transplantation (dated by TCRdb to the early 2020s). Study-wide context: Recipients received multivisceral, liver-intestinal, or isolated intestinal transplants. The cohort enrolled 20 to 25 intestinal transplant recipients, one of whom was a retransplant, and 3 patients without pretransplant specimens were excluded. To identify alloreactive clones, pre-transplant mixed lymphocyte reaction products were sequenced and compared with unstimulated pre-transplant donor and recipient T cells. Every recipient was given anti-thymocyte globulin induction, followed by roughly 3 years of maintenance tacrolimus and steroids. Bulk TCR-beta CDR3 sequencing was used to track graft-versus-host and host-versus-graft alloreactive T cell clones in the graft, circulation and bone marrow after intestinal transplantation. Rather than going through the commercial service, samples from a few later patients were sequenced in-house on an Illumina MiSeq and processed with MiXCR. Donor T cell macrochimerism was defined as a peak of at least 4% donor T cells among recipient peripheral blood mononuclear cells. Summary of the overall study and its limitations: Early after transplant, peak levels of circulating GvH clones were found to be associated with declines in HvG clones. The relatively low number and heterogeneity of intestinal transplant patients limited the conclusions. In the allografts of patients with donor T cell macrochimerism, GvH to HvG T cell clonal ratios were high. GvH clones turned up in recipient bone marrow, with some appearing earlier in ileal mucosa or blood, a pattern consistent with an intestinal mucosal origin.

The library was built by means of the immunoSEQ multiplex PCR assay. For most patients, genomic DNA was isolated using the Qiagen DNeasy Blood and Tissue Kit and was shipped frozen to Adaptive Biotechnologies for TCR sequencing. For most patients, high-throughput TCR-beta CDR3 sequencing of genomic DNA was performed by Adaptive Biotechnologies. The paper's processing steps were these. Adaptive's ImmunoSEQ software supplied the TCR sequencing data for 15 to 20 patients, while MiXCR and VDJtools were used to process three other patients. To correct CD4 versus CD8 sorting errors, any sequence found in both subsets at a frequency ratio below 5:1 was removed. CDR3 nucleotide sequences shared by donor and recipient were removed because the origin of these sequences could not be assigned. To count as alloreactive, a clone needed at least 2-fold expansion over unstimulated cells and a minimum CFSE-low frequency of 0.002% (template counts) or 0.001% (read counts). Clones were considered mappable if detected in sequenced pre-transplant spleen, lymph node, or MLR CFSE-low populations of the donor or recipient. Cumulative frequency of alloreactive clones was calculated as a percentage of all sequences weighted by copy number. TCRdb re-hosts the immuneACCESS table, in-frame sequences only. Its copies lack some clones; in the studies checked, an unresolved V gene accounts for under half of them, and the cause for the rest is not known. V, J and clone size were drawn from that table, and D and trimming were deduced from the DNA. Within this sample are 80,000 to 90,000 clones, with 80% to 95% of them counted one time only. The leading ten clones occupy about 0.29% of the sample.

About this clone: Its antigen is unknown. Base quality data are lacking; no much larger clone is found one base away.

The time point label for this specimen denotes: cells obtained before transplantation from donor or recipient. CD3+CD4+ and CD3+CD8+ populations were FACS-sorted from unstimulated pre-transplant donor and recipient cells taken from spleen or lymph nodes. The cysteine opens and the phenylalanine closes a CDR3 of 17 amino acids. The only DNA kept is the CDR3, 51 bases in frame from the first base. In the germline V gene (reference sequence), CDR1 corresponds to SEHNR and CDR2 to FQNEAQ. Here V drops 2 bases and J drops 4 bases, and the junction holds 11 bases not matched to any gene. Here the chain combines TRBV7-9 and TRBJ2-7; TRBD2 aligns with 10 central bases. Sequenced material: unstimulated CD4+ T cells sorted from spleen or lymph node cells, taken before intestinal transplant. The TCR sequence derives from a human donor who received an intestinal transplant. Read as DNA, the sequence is TGTGCCAGCAGCTTAAGTTCTCGAGCGGGAGGGAGGTACGAGCAGTACTTC. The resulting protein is CASSLSSRAGGRYEQYF.